This T cell receptor (beta chain) is from a study of blood T cell repertoires in COVID-19. Germline CDR1 and CDR2: LNHDA and SQIVND (reference sequence). V lost 8 bases and J lost 2; bases outside the gene matches: 10. CDR3 length equals 15 residues. Sequenced by immunoSEQ multiplex PCR; TCRdb stores in-frame clones only, minus some. The sample includes over 250,000 clones, 89% of them seen just once. Which cohort a participant joined came from the clinical history participants gave. All recovered Cohort 3 donors got two negative PCRs, got clearance, or saw symptom resolution. V is TRBV19 and J is TRBJ1-1, with 8 positions matching TRBD1. Sequencing was carried out using PBMCs or T cells enriched from blood (not recorded which). This receptor was taken from a woman aged 55-69 years who had recovered from COVID-19. CDR3 protein: CASRMGQAANTEAFF. The CDR3 DNA is TGTGCCAGTCGCATGGGACAGGCGGCCAACACTGAAGCTTTCTTT.